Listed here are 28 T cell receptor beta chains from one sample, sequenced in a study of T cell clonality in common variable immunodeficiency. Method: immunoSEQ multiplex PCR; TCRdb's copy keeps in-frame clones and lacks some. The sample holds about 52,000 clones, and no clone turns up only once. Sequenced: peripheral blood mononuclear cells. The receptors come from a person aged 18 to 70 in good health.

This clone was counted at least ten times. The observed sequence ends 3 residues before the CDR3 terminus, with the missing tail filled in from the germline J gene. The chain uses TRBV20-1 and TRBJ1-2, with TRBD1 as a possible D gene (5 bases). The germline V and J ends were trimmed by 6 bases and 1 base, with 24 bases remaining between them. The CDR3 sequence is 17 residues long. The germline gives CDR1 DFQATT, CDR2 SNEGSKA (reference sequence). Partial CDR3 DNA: TGCAGTGCCATCGTCCGGGCGGGGCCAGGGATTAACTATGGC. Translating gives CSAIVRAGPGINYG. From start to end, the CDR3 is CSAIVRAGPGINYGYTF.

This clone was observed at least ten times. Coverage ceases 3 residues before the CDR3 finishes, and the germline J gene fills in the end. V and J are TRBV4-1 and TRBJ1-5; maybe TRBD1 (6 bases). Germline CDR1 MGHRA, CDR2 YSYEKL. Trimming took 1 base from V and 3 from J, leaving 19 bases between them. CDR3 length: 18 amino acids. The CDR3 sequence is CASSQAKSRGQINQPQHF. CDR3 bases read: TGCGCCAGCAGCCAAGCAAAATCCCGAGGACAGATCAATCAGCCC.

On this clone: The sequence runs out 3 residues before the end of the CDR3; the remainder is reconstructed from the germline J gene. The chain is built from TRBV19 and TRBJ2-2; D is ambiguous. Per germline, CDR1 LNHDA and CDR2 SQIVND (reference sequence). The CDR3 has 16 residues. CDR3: CASTLAPGQVNEKLFF. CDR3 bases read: TGTGCCAGTACCCTCGCCCCCGGTCAGGTTAATGAAAAG.

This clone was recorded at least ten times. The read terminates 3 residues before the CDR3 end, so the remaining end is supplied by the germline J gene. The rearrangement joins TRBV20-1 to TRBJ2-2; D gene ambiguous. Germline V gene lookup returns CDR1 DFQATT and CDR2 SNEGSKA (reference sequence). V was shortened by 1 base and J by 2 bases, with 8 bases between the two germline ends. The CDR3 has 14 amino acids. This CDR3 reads CSARGQVNTGELFF. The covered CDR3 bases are TGCAGTGCTAGAGGGCAGGTTAACACCGGGGAG.

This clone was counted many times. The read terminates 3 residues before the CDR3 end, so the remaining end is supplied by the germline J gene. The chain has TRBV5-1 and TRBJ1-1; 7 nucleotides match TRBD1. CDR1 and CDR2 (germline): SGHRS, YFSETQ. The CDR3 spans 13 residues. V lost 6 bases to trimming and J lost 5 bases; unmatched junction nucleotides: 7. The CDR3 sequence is CASTEGAGTEAFF. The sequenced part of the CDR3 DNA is TGCGCCAGCACCGAGGGGGCAGGGACTGAA.

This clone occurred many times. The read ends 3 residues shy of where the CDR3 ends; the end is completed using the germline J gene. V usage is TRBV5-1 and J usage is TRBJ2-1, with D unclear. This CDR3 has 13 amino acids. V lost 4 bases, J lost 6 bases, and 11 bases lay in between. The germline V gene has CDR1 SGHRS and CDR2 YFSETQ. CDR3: CASSQDTVNEQFF. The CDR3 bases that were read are TGCGCCAGCAGCCAGGATACAGTCAATGAG. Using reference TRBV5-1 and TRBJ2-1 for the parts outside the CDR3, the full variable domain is KAGVTQTPRYLIKTRGQQVTLSCSPISGHRSVSWYQQTPGQGLQFLFEYFSETQRNKGNFPGRFSGRQFSNSRSEMNVSTLELGDSALYLCASSQDTVNEQFFGPGTRLTVL.

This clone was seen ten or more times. The sequenced CDR3 bases are TGCGCCAGCGCAGGTGGAAATACTAACTATGGC. Its protein product is CASAGGNTNYG. The complete CDR3 reads CASAGGNTNYGYTF. V gene TRBV5-1 combines with J gene TRBJ1-2; D is unclear. Read sequence stops 3 residues before the CDR3 end, and the germline J gene provides the missing end. Trimming took off 7 bases at V and 0 bases at J, with 13 bases between the two ends. The CDR3 consists of 14 residues. Per the germline V gene, CDR1 is SGHRS and CDR2 is YFSETQ.

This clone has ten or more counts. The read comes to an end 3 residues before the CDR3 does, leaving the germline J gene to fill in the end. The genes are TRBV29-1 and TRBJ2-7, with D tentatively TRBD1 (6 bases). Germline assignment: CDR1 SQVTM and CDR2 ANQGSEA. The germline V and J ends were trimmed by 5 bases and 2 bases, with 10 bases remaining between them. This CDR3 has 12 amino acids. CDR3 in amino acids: CSVSDSTYEQYF. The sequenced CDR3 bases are TGCAGCGTTTCGGACAGCACCTACGAG.

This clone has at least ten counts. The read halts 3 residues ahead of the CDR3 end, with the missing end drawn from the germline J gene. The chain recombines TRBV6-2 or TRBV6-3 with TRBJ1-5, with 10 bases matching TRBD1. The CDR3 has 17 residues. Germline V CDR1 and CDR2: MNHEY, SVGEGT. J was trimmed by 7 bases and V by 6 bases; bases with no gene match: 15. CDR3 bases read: TGTGCCAGCAGCCCCCCGGGCGACAGGGGGCTGGTACAGCCC. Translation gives CASSPPGDRGLVQP. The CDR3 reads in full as CASSPPGDRGLVQPQHF.

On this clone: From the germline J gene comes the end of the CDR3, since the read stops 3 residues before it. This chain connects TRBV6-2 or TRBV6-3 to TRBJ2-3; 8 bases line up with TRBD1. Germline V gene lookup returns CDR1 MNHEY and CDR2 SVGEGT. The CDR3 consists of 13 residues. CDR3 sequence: CASSWTGTQPQYF. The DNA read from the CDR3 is TGTGCCAGCAGTTGGACAGGGACTCAGCCG.

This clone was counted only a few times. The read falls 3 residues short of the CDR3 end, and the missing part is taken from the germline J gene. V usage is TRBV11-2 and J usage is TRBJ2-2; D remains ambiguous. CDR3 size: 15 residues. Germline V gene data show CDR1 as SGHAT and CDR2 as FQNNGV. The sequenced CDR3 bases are TGTGCCAGCAGCTTAGATGCTCAGGATAATGAAAAG. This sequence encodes CASSLDAQDNEK. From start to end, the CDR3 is CASSLDAQDNEKLFF.

The CDR3 protein is CASSPSGLGGGYEQYF. The sequenced CDR3 bases are TGTGCCAGCAGCCCAAGTGGTTTAGGGGGCGGCTACGAG. This chain joins TRBV7-6 and TRBJ2-7, with TRBD1 identical over 7 bases. The read halts 3 residues ahead of the CDR3 end, with the missing end drawn from the germline J gene. The CDR3 totals 16 residues. V trimming: 5 bases; J trimming: 3 bases; junction bases outside the gene matches: 13. The germline V gene has CDR1 SGHVS and CDR2 FNYEAQ. Looking up the rest from reference TRBV7-6 and TRBJ2-7 gives the full variable domain: GAGVSQSPRYKVTKRGQDVALRCDPISGHVSLYWYRQALGQGPEFLTYFNYEAQQDKSGLPNDRFSAERPEGSISTLTIQRTEQRDSAMYRCASSPSGLGGGYEQYFGPGTRLTVT.

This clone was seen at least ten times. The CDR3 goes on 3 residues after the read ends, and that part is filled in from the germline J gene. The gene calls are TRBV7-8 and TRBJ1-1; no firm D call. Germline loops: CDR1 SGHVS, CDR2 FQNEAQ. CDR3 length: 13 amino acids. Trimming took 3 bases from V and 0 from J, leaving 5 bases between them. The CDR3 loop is CASSFQVNTEAFF. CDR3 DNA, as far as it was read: TGTGCCAGCAGCTTTCAGGTGAACACTGAA.

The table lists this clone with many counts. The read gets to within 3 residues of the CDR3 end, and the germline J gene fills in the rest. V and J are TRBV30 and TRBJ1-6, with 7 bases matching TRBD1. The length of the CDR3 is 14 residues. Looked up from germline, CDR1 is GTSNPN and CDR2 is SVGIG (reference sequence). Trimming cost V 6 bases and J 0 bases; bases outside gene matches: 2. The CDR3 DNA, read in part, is TGTGCCTGTCACAGGGGCTCCTATAATTCACCC. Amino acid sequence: CACHRGSYNSP. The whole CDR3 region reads CACHRGSYNSPLHF.

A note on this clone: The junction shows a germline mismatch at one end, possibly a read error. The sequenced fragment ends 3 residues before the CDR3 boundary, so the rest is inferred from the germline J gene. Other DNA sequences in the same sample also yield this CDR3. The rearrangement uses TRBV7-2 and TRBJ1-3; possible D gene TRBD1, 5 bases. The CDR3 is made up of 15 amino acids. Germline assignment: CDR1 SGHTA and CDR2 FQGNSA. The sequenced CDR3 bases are TGTGCCAGCAGCTTAGTAGACAGACGTGGAAACACT. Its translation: CASSLVDRRGNT. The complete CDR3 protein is CASSLVDRRGNTIYF.

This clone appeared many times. The chain's CDR3 is CASSQESSSYNEQFF. Incomplete CDR3 DNA: TGCGCCAGCAGCCAAGAATCCAGCTCCTACAATGAG. The chain has TRBV4-1 and TRBJ2-1; no definite D call. The CDR3 is cut off 3 residues early in the read; its end comes from the germline J gene. Germline CDR1 MGHRA, CDR2 YSYEKL. Trimming took off 0 bases at V and 0 bases at J, with 6 bases between the two ends. The CDR3 loop spans 15 amino acids.

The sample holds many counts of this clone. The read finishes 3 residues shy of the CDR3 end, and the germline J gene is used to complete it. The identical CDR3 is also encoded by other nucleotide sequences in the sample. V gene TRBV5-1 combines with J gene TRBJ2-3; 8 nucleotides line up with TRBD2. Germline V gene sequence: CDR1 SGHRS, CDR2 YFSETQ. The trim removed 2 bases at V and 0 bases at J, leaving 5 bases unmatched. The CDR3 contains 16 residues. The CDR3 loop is CASSLGLAGSTDTQYF. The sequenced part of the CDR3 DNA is TGCGCCAGCAGCTTAGGTCTAGCGGGCAGCACAGATACG. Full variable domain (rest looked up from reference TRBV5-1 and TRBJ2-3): KAGVTQTPRYLIKTRGQQVTLSCSPISGHRSVSWYQQTPGQGLQFLFEYFSETQRNKGNFPGRFSGRQFSNSRSEMNVSTLELGDSALYLCASSLGLAGSTDTQYFGPGTRLTVL.

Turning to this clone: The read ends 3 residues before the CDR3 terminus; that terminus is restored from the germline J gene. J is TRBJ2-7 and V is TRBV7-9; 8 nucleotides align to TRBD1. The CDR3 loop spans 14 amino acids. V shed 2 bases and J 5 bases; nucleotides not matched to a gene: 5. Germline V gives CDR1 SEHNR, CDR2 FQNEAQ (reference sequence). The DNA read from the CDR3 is TGTGCCAGCAGCTTACAGAGGACAGGGAACGAG. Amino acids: CASSLQRTGNE. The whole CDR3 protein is CASSLQRTGNEQYF.

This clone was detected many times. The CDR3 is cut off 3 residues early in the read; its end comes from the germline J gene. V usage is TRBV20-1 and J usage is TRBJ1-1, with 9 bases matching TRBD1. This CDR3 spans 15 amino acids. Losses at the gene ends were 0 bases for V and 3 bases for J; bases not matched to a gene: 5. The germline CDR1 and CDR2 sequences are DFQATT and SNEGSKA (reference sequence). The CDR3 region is CSAREDRGLYTEAFF. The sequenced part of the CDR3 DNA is TGCAGTGCTAGAGAGGACAGGGGTTTGTACACTGAA.

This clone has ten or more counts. Partial CDR3 DNA: TGTGCCAGCAGCTTAGGGTTCCAAGAGACC. This translates into CASSLGFQET. The whole CDR3 is CASSLGFQETQYF. J is TRBJ2-5 and V is TRBV5-6; D is unclear. Read coverage stops 3 residues before the CDR3 terminus; the germline J gene supplies the remainder. The V end lost 2 bases, the J end lost 1 base, and 6 bases lay between the germline ends. Germline-derived CDR1 and CDR2 are SGHDT and YYEEEE. The CDR3 runs to 13 residues.

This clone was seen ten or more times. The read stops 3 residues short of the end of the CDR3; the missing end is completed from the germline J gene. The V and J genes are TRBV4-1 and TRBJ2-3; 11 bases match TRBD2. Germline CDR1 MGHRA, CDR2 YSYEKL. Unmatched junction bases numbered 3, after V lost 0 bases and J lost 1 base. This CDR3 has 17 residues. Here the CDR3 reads CASSQEGLAARTDTQYF. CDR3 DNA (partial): TGCGCCAGCAGCCAAGAGGGACTAGCGGCTCGCACAGATACG.

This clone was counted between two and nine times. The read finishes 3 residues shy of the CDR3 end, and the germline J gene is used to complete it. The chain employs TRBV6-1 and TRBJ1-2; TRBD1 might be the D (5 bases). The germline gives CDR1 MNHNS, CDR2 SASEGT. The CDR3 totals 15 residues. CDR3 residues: CASSEGTSGGNDYTF. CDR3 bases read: TGTGCCAGCAGTGAAGGGACTAGCGGGGGTAATGAC.

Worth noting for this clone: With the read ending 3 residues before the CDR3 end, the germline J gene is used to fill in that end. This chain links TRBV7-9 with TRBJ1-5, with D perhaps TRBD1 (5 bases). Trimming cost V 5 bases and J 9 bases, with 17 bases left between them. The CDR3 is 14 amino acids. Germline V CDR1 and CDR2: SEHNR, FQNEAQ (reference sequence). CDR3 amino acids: CASSTDSHQAPQHF. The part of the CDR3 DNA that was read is TGTGCCAGCAGCACAGACAGCCACCAAGCGCCC. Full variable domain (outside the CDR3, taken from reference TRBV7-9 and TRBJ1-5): DTGVSQNPRHKITKRGQNVTFRCDPISEHNRLYWYRQTLGQGPEFLTYFQNEAQLEKSRLLSDRFSAERPKGSFSTLEIQRTEQGDSAMYLCASSTDSHQAPQHFGDGTRLSIL.

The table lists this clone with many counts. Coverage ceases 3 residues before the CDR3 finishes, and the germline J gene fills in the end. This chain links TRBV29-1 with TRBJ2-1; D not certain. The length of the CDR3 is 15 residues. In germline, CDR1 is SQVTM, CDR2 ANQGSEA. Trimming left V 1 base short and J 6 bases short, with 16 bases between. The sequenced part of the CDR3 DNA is TGCAGCGTTGAAGGCAAGGGCTCCTTGGGCAATGAG. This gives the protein CSVEGKGSLGNE. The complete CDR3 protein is CSVEGKGSLGNEQFF.

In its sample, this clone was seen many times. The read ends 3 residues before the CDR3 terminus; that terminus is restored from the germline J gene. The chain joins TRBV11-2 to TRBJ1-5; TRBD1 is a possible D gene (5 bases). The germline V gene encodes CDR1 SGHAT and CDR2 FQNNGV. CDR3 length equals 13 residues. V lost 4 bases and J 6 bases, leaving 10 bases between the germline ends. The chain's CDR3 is CASSWGGAQPQHF. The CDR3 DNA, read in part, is TGTGCCAGCAGCTGGGGTGGGGCTCAGCCC. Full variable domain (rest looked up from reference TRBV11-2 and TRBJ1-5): EAGVAQSPRYKIIEKRQSVAFWCNPISGHATLYWYQQILGQGPKLLIQFQNNGVVDDSQLPKDRFSAERLKGVDSTLKIQPAKLEDSAVYLCASSWGGAQPQHFGDGTRLSIL.

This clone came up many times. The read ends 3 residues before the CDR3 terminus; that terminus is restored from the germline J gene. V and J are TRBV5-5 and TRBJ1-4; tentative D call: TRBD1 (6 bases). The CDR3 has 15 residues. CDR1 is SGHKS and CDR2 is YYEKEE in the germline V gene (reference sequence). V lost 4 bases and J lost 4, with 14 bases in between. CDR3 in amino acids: CASSQTGLGNEKLFF. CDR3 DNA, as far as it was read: TGTGCCAGCAGCCAGACAGGACTCGGTAATGAAAAA. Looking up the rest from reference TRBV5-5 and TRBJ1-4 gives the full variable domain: DAGVTQSPTHLIKTRGQQVTLRCSPISGHKSVSWYQQVLGQGPQFIFQYYEKEERGRGNFPDRFSARQFPNYSSELNVNALLLGDSALYLCASSQTGLGNEKLFFGSGTQLSVL.

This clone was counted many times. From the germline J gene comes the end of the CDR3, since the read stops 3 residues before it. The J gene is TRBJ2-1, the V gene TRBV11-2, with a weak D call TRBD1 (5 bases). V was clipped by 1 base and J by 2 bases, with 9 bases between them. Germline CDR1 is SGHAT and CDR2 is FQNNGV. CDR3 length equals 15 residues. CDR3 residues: CASSLVRGPYNEQFF. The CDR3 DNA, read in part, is TGTGCCAGCAGCTTAGTTAGGGGTCCCTACAATGAG.

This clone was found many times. The DNA read from the CDR3 is TGTGCCAGCAGCTCCCACGCCGGGACAGAAGAGACC. This encodes CASSSHAGTEET. From start to end, the CDR3 is CASSSHAGTEETQYF. V is TRBV11-2 and J is TRBJ2-5; TRBD1 aligns across 7 bases. The read halts 3 residues ahead of the CDR3 end, with the missing end drawn from the germline J gene. Germline V gene data show CDR1 as SGHAT and CDR2 as FQNNGV. The CDR3 covers 15 residues. V shed 4 bases, J shed 3 bases, and the junction held 8 bases outside the gene matches.